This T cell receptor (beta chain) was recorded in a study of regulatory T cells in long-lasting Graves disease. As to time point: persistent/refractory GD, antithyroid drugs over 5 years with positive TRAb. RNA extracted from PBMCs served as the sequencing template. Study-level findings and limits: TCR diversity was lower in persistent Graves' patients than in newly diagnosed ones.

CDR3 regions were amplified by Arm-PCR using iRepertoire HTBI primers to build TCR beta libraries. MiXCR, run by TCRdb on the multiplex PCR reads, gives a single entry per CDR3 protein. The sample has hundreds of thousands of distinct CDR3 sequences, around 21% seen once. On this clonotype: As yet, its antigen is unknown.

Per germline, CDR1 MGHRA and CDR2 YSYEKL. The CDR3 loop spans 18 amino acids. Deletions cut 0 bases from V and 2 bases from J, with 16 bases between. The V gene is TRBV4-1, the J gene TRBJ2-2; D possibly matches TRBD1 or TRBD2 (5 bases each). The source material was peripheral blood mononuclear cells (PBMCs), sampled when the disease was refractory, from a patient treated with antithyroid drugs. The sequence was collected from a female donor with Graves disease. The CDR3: CASSQERGGLLNTGELFF. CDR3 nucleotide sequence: TGCGCCAGCAGCCAAGAAAGGGGCGGGCTCTTAAACACCGGGGAGCTGTTTTTT.